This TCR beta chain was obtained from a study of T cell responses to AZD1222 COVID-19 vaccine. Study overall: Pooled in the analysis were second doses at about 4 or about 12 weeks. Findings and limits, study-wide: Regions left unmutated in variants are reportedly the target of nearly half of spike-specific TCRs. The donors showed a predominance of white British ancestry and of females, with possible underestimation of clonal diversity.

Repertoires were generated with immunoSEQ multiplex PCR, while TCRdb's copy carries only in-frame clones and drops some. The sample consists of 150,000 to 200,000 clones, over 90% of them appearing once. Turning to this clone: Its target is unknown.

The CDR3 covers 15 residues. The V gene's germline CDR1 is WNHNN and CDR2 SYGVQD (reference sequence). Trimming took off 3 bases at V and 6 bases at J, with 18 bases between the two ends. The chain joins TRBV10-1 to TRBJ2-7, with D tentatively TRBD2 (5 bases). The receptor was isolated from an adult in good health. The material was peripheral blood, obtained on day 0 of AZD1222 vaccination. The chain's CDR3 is CASSDLNKEVSEQYF. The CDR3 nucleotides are TGCGCCAGCAGTGACCTTAACAAGGAGGTCTCCGAGCAGTACTTC.